The T cell receptor beta chain described here comes from a study of cytomegalovirus exposure and HLA in healthy donors. Overall study findings and caveats: HLA allele associations emerged for around 16,000 TCR beta sequences in a later analysis, at 0.05 false discovery rate.

Germline V CDR1 and CDR2: SSHAT, FNYEAQ (reference sequence). This CDR3 spans 13 amino acids. The V segment lost 4 bases and the J segment 7 bases; nucleotides outside the gene matches: 6. About this clone itself: Antigen specificity is unknown.

Primers: 60 Vbeta forward and 13 Jbeta reverse. As processed by the authors: Later, roughly 86 million unique TCR beta chains were counted in an analysis, and 8.5 million to 13 million of them were shared. Clones were sequenced by immunoSEQ multiplex PCR, and TCRdb holds only the in-frame ones, with some missing. That table furnishes V, J and clone size, whereas the DNA furnished D and trimming. The data contain approximately 100,000 clones, about 77% of them singletons. Donors likely had unrecorded immune exposures despite being nominally healthy when sampled. The receptor was derived from a woman aged 18 to 35 in good health and CMV-seropositive. The specimen was PBMCs. This chain uses TRBV7-7 with TRBJ2-7; 8 bases match TRBD1. The CDR3 DNA reads TGTGCCAGCAGCTCTATAACAGGGGGAGAGCAGTACTTC. Its translation is CASSSITGGEQYF.